The present TCR beta chain was sequenced within a study of CD8 T cells in Susac syndrome. CD8+ and CD4+ T cells circulating in blood were sequenced for TCR beta. Matching for age and sex applied to the controls, who were healthy donors. Purification of the CD8+ and CD4+ T cells relied on negative isolation, and TEMRA cells underwent FACS enrichment. RNA, at about 0.45 to 1 ug, was reverse transcribed with random hexamers. TCRdb re-called the immunoSEQ multiplex PCR reads with MiXCR, one entry per CDR3 protein. The sample gives about 80,000 distinct CDR3 sequences, 94% of which show up once; roughly 0.27% is in the top ten. Germline lookup yields CDR1 LGHNA and CDR2 YNFKEQ. Trimming stripped 1 base from V and 7 bases from J, with 4 bases between. The CDR3 is made up of 11 amino acids.

This chain connects TRBV4-2 to TRBJ1-1; no definite D call. This sequence originates from a human donor in good health. Source material: CD8+ T cells from PBMCs. CDR3 in amino acids: CASSQGIEAFF. CDR3 in DNA: TGTGCCAGCAGCCAAGGAATTGAAGCTTTCTTT.